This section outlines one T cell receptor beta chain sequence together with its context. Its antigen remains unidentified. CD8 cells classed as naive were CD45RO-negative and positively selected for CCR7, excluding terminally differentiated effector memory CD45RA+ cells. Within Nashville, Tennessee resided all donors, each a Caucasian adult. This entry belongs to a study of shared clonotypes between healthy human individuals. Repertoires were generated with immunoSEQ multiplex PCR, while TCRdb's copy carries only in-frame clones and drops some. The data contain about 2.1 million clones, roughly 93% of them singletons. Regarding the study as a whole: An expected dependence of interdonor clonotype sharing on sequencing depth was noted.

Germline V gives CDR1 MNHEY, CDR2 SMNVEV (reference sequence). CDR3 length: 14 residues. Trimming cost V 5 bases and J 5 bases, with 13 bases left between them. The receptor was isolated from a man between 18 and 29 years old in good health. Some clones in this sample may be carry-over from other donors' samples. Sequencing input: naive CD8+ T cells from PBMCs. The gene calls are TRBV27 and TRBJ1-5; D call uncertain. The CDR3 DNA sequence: TGTGCCAGCAGTATCCGGGGTAGTCATCAGCCCCAGCATTTT. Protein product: CASSIRGSHQPQHF.